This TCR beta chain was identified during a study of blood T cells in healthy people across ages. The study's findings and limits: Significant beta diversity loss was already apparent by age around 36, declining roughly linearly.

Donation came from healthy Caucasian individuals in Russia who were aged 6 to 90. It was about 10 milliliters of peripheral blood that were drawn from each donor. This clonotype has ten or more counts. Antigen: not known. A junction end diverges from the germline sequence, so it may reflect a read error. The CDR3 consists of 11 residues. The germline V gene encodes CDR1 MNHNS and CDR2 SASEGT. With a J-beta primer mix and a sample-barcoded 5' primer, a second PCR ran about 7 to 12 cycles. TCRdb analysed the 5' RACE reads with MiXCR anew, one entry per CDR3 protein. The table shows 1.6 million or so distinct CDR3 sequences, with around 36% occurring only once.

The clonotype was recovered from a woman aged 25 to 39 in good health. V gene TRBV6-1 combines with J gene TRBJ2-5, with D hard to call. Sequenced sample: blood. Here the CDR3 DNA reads TGTGCCAGCAGGAACCACGAGACCCAGTACTTC. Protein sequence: CASRNHETQYF.